The 14 T cell receptor beta chains below all came from one sample that was sequenced in a study of T-cell reconstitution after alpha-beta-depleted transplantation in children (dated by TCRdb to about 2016). The method was PCR. The sequencing machine was an Illumina HiSeq 2500. To normalize quantification of the TCRbeta repertoire, the TCR libraries were built with molecular barcoding that relied on unique molecular identifiers. The public reads were quality trimmed at Q25 with fastp and then assembled into clones with MiXCR by TCRdb, keeping productive beta chains. Here each entry gathers all rows of one CDR3 protein and keeps the most common genes and DNA. Here the sample has roughly 500,000 distinct CDR3 sequences; about 10% occur a single time. Around 2% of the sample is held by the ten biggest clonotypes. Taken with the paper, the label for treatment or condition translates to: allogeneic hematopoietic cell transplantation with graft depleted of TCRalphabeta T cells and CD19 B cells.

The sample here was PBMCs, taken before TCRalphabeta/CD19-depleted stem cell transplant. Receptors were obtained from a child aged 2-15 years with inherited bone marrow failure, due to receive a stem cell transplant.

With respect to this clonotype: One base away lies a much larger clone, so this may be a sequencing read error. J is TRBJ2-1 and V is TRBV7-8; possibly TRBD1 for D (5 bases). The CDR3 runs 13 residues. In germline, CDR1 is SGHVS, CDR2 FQNEAQ. Trimming removed 1 base at V and 9 bases at J, with 10 bases between. The CDR3 reads CASSLGTGSEQFF. The CDR3 nucleotides read TGTGCCAGCAGCTTAGGTACAGGAAGTGAGCAGTTCTTC.

The V and J genes are TRBV27 and TRBJ2-3, with D possibly called TRBD1 or TRBD2 (6 bases each). The CDR3 is made up of 14 amino acids. Trimming pared 4 bases from V and 4 bases from J, leaving 12 bases between. Germline V CDR1 and CDR2: MNHEY, SMNVEV (reference sequence). The CDR3 DNA is TGTGCCAGCAGTTGGGGGGCAGACCCAGATACGCAGTATTTT. This sequence encodes CASSWGADPDTQYF.

This clonotype has ten or more counts. V is TRBV29-1 and J is TRBJ2-2; D gene unclear. CDR1 SQVTM and CDR2 ANQGSEA come from the germline V gene. The CDR3 has 13 amino acids. V dropped 4 bases and J dropped 2 bases, with 8 bases sitting between them. The CDR3 is CSVGGSNTGELFF. CDR3 sequence (DNA): TGCAGCGTTGGGGGATCCAACACCGGGGAGCTGTTTTTT.

In its sample, this clonotype was seen many times. The CDR3 coding sequence is TGCAGTGCTAGGAGGGAAGTCTACGAGCAGTACTTC. Its translation is CSARREVYEQYF. V usage is TRBV20-1 and J usage is TRBJ2-7; D is possibly TRBD2 (5 bases). The CDR3 extends over 12 amino acids. CDR1 is DFQATT and CDR2 is SNEGSKA in the germline V gene (reference sequence). Trimming cost V 3 bases and J 3 bases, with 9 bases left between them.

There are many counts of this clonotype. The chain recombines TRBV7-2 with TRBJ2-3; 8 bases align to TRBD2. Germline V gene lookup returns CDR1 SGHTA and CDR2 FQGNSA. J lost 5 bases, V lost 3 bases, and 16 bases had no gene match. This CDR3 has 18 amino acids. The CDR3 DNA follows: TGTGCCAGCAGCTTCCGCAGACCTTCCGCGGGAGGTTTAGATACGCAGTATTTT. This encodes CASSFRRPSAGGLDTQYF.

This clonotype was detected a few times. V is TRBV7-2 and J is TRBJ2-6; 7 bases map to TRBD1. Trimming cost V 5 bases and J 8 bases; bases outside gene matches: 9. Per the germline V gene, CDR1 is SGHTA and CDR2 is FQGNSA. CDR3 size: 15 residues. The CDR3 DNA follows: TGTGCCAGCAGCACGAGGACAGGTGGTTCCAACGTCCTGACTTTC. Translation: CASSTRTGGSNVLTF.

Points on this clonotype: A single base separates this from a much larger clone, so it may be a read error. The chain combines TRBV9 with TRBJ2-1; the D gene is possibly TRBD2 (5 bases). CDR1 and CDR2 from the germline V gene are SGDLS and YYNGEE. This CDR3 has 13 amino acids. The CDR3 DNA reads as TGTGCCAGCAGCCTCCGGGGTAGGGATGAGGAGTTCTTC. Translation gives CASSLRGRDEEFF.

The sample holds many counts of this clonotype. This chain connects TRBV6-5 to TRBJ1-6, with 8 nucleotides matching TRBD1. CDR3 length equals 15 residues. Germline V lookup: CDR1 MNHEY, CDR2 SVGAGI. V shed 6 bases and J 8 bases; nucleotides not matched to a gene: 9. CDR3 sequence (DNA): TGTGCCAGCAGGCCGGACAGGGCGATTCATTCACCCCTCCACTTT. Translated: CASRPDRAIHSPLHF.

Many counts were recorded for this clonotype. The gene calls are TRBV7-8 and TRBJ2-6; a weak D match, TRBD1 (6 bases). The CDR3 spans 15 residues. Germline CDR1 reads SGHVS; CDR2 reads FQNEAQ. V was trimmed by 5 bases and J by 4 bases, leaving 12 bases between them. The CDR3 nucleotides read TGTGCCAGCAGCAGACAGGAGACCGGGGCCAACGTCCTGACTTTC. This gives the protein CASSRQETGANVLTF.

This chain connects TRBV20-1 to TRBJ1-1, with D perhaps TRBD1 (5 bases). V lost 3 bases, J lost 5 bases, and 19 bases lay in between. CDR3 size: 15 residues. The germline gives CDR1 DFQATT, CDR2 SNEGSKA (reference sequence). The CDR3, as DNA: TGCAGTGCTAGGGGGCCGGCCCGGGGAGGGACTGAAGCTTTCTTT. It specifies CSARGPARGGTEAFF.

This clonotype was recorded many times. The V gene is TRBV18, the J gene TRBJ2-1; 10 positions agree with TRBD2. The CDR3 is 15 residues long. Trimming took 3 bases from V and 9 from J; bases not matched to a gene: 8. Germline assignment: CDR1 KGHSH and CDR2 LQKENI. The CDR3 DNA reads TGTGCCAGCTCACCTGGGACTAGCGCGAGGGGTGAGCAGTTCTTC. Translation: CASSPGTSARGEQFF.

Turning to this clonotype: A much larger clone differs from this one at a single base, so this may be a read error. The chain joins TRBV6-1 to TRBJ2-7, with D possibly being TRBD2 (7 bases). The CDR3 loop spans 14 amino acids. In germline, CDR1 is MNHNS, CDR2 SASEGT. V was clipped by 5 bases and J by 4 bases, with 15 bases between them. The CDR3 nucleotides are TGTGCCAGCAGTAGGATGGCGGGGGCTTACGAGCAGTACTTC. This sequence encodes CASSRMAGAYEQYF.

Many counts were recorded for this clonotype. The chain uses TRBV5-6 and TRBJ1-4; TRBD1 might be the D (6 bases). V was cut by 3 bases and J by 0 bases, with 12 bases left in between. CDR1 and CDR2 from the germline V gene are SGHDT and YYEEEE. CDR3 size: 16 residues. The CDR3, as DNA: TGTGCCAGCAGCTCGGGACACTATGCAACTAATGAAAAACTGTTTTTT. Translation gives CASSSGHYATNEKLFF.

This clonotype has at least ten counts. This CDR3 reads CASSSLDGRPSYEQYF. For the CDR3, the DNA is TGTGCCAGCAGCTCCCTGGACGGACGGCCAAGCTACGAGCAGTACTTC. This chain connects TRBV7-9 to TRBJ2-7; D gene unclear. Germline CDR1 SEHNR, CDR2 FQNEAQ (reference sequence). V lost 4 bases and J 3 bases, leaving 19 bases between the germline ends. The CDR3 sequence is 16 residues long.